This T cell receptor (beta chain) was sequenced in a study of blood T cells in healthy people across ages. A sample-barcoded 5' primer and a J-beta primer mix were used in a second PCR of about 7 to 12 cycles. Each CDR3 protein gets one entry after TCRdb re-called the 5' RACE reads with MiXCR. The data contain 790,000 or so distinct CDR3 sequences, 35% to 50% of them singletons. The germline V gene has CDR1 SGHTA and CDR2 FQGNSA. CDR3 length: 14 amino acids. The ends lost 5 bases at V and 8 bases at J; junction bases unmatched: 10. Study findings and constraints: Aged donors had fewer naive CD4+ cells and lower diversity than long-lived donors.

Worth noting for this clonotype: Its antigen is unknown.

The sample comprised blood. The chain combines TRBV7-2 with TRBJ1-2; TRBD1 matches at 8 bases. This receptor was identified in a man older than 75 in good health. The CDR3 sequence is CASSPRTGPDGYTF. The CDR3 DNA reads as TGTGCCAGCAGCCCCCGGACAGGGCCCGACGGCTACACCTTC.